This TCR beta chain is drawn from a study of blood T cells in healthy people across ages. Findings of the study overall: CMV status of donors was not determined, possibly confounding expanded clonotype changes. Age brought a roughly linear fall in TCR beta diversity measured per million T cells. PBMCs that were unsorted prevented a conclusive naive versus antigen-experienced comparison. A greater number of naive CD4+ cells and higher diversity distinguished long-lived donors from aged donors.

Primers used in a second PCR of roughly 7 to 12 cycles were a sample-barcoded 5' primer and a J-beta primer mix. MiXCR, run by TCRdb on the 5' RACE reads, gives a single entry per CDR3 protein. The sample yields roughly 1.9 million distinct CDR3 sequences, 30% to 40% seen once. In regard to this clonotype: Antigen specificity is unknown.

Germline loops: CDR1 DFQATT, CDR2 SNEGSKA (reference sequence). V was clipped by 0 bases and J by 0 bases; unmatched bases: 5. The CDR3 runs to 16 residues. This TCR was recovered from a human donor in good health. The sample consisted of blood. This sequence joins TRBV20-1 and TRBJ2-3; 8 bases fit TRBD2. CDR3 loop: CSARDPGGTSTDTQYF. The CDR3 DNA follows: TGCAGTGCTAGAGACCCGGGAGGGACTAGCACAGATACGCAGTATTTT.